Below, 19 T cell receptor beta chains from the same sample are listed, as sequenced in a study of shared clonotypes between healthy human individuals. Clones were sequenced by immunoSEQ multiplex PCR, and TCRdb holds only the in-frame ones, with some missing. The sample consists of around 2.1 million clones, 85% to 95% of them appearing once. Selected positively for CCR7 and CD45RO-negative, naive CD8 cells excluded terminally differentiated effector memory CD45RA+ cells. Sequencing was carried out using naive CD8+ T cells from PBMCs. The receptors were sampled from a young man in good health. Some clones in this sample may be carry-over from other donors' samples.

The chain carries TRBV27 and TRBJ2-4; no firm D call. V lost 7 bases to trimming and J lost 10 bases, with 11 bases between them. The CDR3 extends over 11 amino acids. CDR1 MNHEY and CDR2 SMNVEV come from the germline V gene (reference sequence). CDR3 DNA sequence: TGTGCCAGCATCGCCTTGGGGATTCAGTACTTC. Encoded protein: CASIALGIQYF.

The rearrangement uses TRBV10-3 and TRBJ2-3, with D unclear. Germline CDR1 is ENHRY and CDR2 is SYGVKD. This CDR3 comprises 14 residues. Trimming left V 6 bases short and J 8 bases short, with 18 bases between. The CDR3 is CAIRPDTPPRTQYF. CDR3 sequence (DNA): TGTGCCATCAGGCCAGATACCCCGCCACGTACGCAGTATTTT.

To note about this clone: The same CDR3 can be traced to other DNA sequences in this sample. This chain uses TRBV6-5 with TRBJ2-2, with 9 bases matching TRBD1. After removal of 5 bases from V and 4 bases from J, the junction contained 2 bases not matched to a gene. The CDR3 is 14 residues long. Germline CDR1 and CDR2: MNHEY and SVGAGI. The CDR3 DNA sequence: TGTGCCAGCAGTCCGGGACAGGGCACCGGGGAGCTGTTTTTT. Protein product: CASSPGQGTGELFF.

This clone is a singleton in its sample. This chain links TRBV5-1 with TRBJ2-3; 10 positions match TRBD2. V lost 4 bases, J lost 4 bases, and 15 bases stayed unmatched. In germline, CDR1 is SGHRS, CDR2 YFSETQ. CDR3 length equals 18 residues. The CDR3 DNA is TGCGCCAGCAGCGCTCATGGGCTAGCGGGAGATAGGTCAGATACGCAGTATTTT. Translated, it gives CASSAHGLAGDRSDTQYF.

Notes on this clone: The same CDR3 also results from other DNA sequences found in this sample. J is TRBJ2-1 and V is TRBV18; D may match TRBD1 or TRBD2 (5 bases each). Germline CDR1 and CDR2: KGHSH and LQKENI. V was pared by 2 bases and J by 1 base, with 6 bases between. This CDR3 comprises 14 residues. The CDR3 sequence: CASSPGGSYNEQFF. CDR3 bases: TGTGCCAGCTCACCAGGGGGATCCTACAATGAGCAGTTCTTC.

This CDR3 is CAISNRGLGTEAFF. The CDR3 DNA reads as TGTGCCATCAGTAACAGGGGGCTGGGCACTGAAGCTTTCTTT. The gene calls are TRBV10-3 and TRBJ1-1, with 9 bases matching TRBD1. There are 14 residues in the CDR3. V dropped 5 bases and J dropped 4; count of bases not matched to a gene: 5. Germline V CDR1 and CDR2: ENHRY, SYGVKD.

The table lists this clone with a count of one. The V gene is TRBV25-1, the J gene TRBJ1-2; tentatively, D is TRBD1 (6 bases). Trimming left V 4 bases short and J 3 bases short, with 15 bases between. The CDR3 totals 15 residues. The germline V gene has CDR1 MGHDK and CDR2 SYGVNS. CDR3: CASSGYREEDYGYTF. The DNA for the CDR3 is TGTGCCAGCAGTGGATACAGGGAAGAGGACTATGGCTACACCTTC.

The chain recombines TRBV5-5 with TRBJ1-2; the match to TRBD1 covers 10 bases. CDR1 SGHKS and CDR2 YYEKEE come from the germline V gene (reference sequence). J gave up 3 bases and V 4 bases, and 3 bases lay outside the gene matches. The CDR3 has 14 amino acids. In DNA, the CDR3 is TGTGCCAGCAGCCCGGACAGGGGGGACTATGGCTACACCTTC. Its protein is CASSPDRGDYGYTF.

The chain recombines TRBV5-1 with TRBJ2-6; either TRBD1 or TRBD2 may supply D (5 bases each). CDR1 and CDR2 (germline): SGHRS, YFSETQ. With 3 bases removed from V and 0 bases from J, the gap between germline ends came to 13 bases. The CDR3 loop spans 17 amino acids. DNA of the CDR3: TGCGCCAGCAGCTGGGGACGTTGGAGCTCTGGGGCCAACGTCCTGACTTTC. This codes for CASSWGRWSSGANVLTF.

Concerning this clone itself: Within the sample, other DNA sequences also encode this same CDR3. CDR3 sequence: CASSLAAGRSYEQYF. Written as DNA, the CDR3 is TGTGCCAGCAGCTTAGCGGCAGGGAGGTCTTACGAGCAGTACTTC. The V call is TRBV7-9, the J call TRBJ2-7; TRBD2 might be the D (6 bases). Germline CDR1 is SEHNR and CDR2 is FQNEAQ (reference sequence). V was shortened by 0 bases and J by 4 bases, with 13 bases between the two germline ends. There are 15 residues in the CDR3. The full variable domain, rest sourced from reference TRBV7-9 and TRBJ2-7, is DTGVSQNPRHKITKRGQNVTFRCDPISEHNRLYWYRQTLGQGPEFLTYFQNEAQLEKSRLLSDRFSAERPKGSFSTLEIQRTEQGDSAMYLCASSLAAGRSYEQYFGPGTRLTVT.

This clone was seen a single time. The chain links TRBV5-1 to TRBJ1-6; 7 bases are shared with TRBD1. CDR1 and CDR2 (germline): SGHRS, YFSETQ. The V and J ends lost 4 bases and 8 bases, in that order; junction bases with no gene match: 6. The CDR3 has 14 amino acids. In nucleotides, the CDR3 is TGCGCCAGCAGCCTGACAGGGAGTGATTCACCCCTCCACTTT. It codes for CASSLTGSDSPLHF.

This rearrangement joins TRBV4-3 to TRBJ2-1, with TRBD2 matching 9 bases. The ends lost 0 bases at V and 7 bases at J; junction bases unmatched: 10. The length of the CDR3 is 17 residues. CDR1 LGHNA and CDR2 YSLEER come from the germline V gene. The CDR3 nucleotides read TGCGCCAGCAGCCAAGATATTCGGCGGGAGGGCCTGAATGAGCAGTTCTTC. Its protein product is CASSQDIRREGLNEQFF.

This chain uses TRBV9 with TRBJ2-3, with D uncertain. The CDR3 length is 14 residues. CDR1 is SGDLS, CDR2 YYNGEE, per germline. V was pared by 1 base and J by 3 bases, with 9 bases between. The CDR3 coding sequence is TGTGCCAGCAGCGTAAGCAAAGCTACAGATACGCAGTATTTT. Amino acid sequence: CASSVSKATDTQYF.

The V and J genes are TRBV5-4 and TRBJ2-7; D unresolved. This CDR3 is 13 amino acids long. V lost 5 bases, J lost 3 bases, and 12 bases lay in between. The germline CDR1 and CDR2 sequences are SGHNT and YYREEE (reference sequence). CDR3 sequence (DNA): TGTGCCAGCAGATTCCAGGTGGACTACGAGCAGTACTTC. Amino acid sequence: CASRFQVDYEQYF.

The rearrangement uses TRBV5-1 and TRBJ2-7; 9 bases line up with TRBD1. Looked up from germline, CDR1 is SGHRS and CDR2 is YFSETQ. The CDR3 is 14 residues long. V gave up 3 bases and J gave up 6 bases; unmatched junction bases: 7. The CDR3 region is CASSSRDRVSEQYF. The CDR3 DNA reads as TGCGCCAGCAGCTCGCGGGACAGGGTAAGCGAGCAGTACTTC.

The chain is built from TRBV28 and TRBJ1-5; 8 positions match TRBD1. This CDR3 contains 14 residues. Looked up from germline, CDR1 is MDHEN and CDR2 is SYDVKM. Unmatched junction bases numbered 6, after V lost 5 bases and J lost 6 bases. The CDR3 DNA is TGTGCCAGCAGTCGACAGGGGAACATTCAGCCCCAGCATTTT. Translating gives CASSRQGNIQPQHF.

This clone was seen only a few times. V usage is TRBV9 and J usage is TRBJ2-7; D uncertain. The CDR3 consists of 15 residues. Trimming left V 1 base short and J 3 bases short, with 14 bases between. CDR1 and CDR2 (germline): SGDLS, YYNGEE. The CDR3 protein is CASSVRYDPIYEQYF. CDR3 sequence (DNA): TGTGCCAGCAGCGTAAGATACGATCCGATCTACGAGCAGTACTTC.

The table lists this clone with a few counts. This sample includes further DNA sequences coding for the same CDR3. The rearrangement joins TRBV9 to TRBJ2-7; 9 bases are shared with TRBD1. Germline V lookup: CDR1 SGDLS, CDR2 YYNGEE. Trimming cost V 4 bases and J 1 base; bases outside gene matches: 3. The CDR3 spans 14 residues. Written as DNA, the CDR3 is TGTGCCAGCAGCCCCGGGACAGGGTCCTACGAGCAGTACTTC. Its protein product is CASSPGTGSYEQYF.

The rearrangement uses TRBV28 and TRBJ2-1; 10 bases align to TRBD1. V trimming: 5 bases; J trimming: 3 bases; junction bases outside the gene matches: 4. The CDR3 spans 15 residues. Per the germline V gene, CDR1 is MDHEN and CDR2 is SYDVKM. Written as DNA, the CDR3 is TGTGCCAGCAGTGCCGGGACAGGGGTCTACAATGAGCAGTTCTTC. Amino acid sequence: CASSAGTGVYNEQFF. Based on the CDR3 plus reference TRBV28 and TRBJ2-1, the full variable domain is DVKVTQSSRYLVKRTGEKVFLECVQDMDHENMFWYRQDPGLGLRLIYFSYDVKMKEKGDIPEGYSVSREKKERFSLILESASTNQTSMYLCASSAGTGVYNEQFFGPGTRLTVL.